The 9 T cell receptor beta chains reported below all come from one sample, sequenced in a study of control samples from healthy donors and cancer patients. The table came from immunoSEQ multiplex PCR; TCRdb's copy has only in-frame clones and leaves some out. Counted here are 50,000 to 75,000 clones, around 90% occurring once; the ten biggest clones make up around 6%. The specimen sequenced was PBMCs. The receptor set was obtained from a man in his fifties or sixties with colorectal cancer.

The CDR3 here is CASSPSRQVNGELFF. As DNA, the CDR3 is TGTGCCAGCTCACCTTCCCGACAGGTGAACGGGGAGCTGTTTTTT. This chain uses TRBV18 with TRBJ2-2, with D perhaps TRBD1 (6 bases). Germline CDR1 KGHSH, CDR2 LQKENI. The length of the CDR3 is 15 residues. V lost 3 bases to trimming and J lost 7 bases, with 15 bases between them.

This clone was detected once. The DNA of the CDR3 is TGTGCCAGCTCACTCCAACAGGGGAACGGGGAGCTGTTTTTT. Translated: CASSLQQGNGELFF. The genes are TRBV18 and TRBJ2-2, with 7 bases fitting TRBD1. V shed 4 bases, J shed 7 bases, and the junction held 6 bases outside the gene matches. In germline, CDR1 is KGHSH, CDR2 LQKENI. The CDR3 covers 14 residues.

This clone was counted a single time. V gene TRBV5-1 combines with J gene TRBJ2-5, with unresolved D. Trimming stripped 2 bases from V and 3 bases from J, with 5 bases between. CDR1 and CDR2 from the germline V gene are SGHRS and YFSETQ. The CDR3 totals 12 residues. The CDR3 nucleotides are TGCGCCAGCAGCTTACCGGAAGAGACCCAGTACTTC. Encoded protein: CASSLPEETQYF.

This chain links TRBV30 with TRBJ1-6; 11 nucleotides align to TRBD1. This CDR3 has 12 residues. With V trimmed by 6 bases and J by 10 bases, 2 bases remained unmatched. CDR1 and CDR2 from the germline V gene are GTSNPN and SVGIG (reference sequence). The CDR3 reads CACGDRGSPLHF. As DNA, the CDR3 is TGTGCCTGTGGGGACAGGGGGTCACCCCTCCACTTT.

This rearrangement joins TRBV6-4 to TRBJ2-3, with 12 bases identical to TRBD2. The germline CDR1 and CDR2 sequences are MRHNA and SNTAGT. V dropped 5 bases and J dropped 2; count of bases not matched to a gene: 5. The CDR3 loop spans 16 amino acids. The CDR3 protein is CASSPLAGGYTDTQYF. In DNA form, the CDR3 reads TGTGCCAGCAGTCCACTAGCGGGGGGTTACACAGATACGCAGTATTTT.

Details on this clone: Its ends do not fully match the called genes, so a read error is possible. The rearrangement joins TRBV4-1 to TRBJ2-4, with D perhaps TRBD2 (5 bases). Per the germline V gene, CDR1 is MGHRA and CDR2 is YSYEKL. There are 15 residues in the CDR3. This CDR3 is CASSQEGLAENIQYF. CDR3 bases: TGCGCCAGCAGCCAAGAAGGGCTAGCCGAAAACATTCAGTACTTC.

Comment on this clone: Other DNA sequences of this sample code for an identical CDR3. The chain combines TRBV14 with TRBJ2-2; 13 nucleotides align to TRBD2. Germline-derived CDR1 and CDR2 are SGHDN and FVKESK. This CDR3 spans 18 amino acids. V shed 3 bases and J 6 bases; nucleotides not matched to a gene: 10. Here the CDR3 DNA reads TGTGCCAGCAGCCATGGATCGGTACTAGCGGGGGGGTCCGGGGAGCTGTTTTTT. Its protein product is CASSHGSVLAGGSGELFF.

Notes on this clone: At the DNA level, this CDR3 is encoded by other sequences in the same sample as well. The chain links TRBV27 to TRBJ2-7; 8 bases map to TRBD1. The CDR3 runs to 13 residues. V lost 6 bases and J lost 2; bases outside the gene matches: 3. From germline, CDR1 is MNHEY and CDR2 SMNVEV (reference sequence). This CDR3 is CASRPTGAYEQYF. In nucleotides, the CDR3 is TGTGCCAGCAGGCCGACAGGGGCCTACGAGCAGTACTTC.

The V and J genes are TRBV19 and TRBJ1-1; 9 nucleotides agree with TRBD1. The V gene end was trimmed by 4 bases and the J gene end by 1 base; junction bases not matched to a gene: 7. CDR1 is LNHDA and CDR2 is SQIVND in the germline V gene (reference sequence). CDR3 size: 16 residues. The CDR3 here is CASSTRTGVGNTEAFF. The CDR3 nucleotides are TGTGCCAGTAGTACCCGGACAGGGGTTGGGAACACTGAAGCTTTCTTT.